This TCR beta chain was recovered during a study of T cells in Graves' hyperthyroidism and ophthalmopathy. The investigators amplified TCR beta CDR3 regions from RNA transcripts. In the first-round RT-PCR of the TCR CDR3, the HTBI primer set was used. Each CDR3 protein gets one entry after TCRdb re-called the multiplex PCR reads with MiXCR. The sample includes about 620,000 distinct CDR3 sequences, around 15% of them seen just once. Germline CDR1 MNHEY, CDR2 SMNVEV (reference sequence). With 5 bases removed from V and 11 bases from J, the gap between germline ends came to 15 bases. The CDR3 is made up of 13 amino acids. Notes on the study in general: Among clonotypes expanded in thyroid above 0.001, most were also found in blood.

This clonotype was detected a few times. Its cognate antigen is unknown. The chain employs TRBV27 and TRBJ1-4; tentative D call: TRBD1 (5 bases). Sequencing was performed on blood. This receptor was obtained from a woman in her twenties or thirties with Graves' hyperthyroidism. In DNA form, the CDR3 reads TGTGCCAGCAGTCCCATTCTTGAGGGGAAACTGTTTTTT. Its protein product is CASSPILEGKLFF.